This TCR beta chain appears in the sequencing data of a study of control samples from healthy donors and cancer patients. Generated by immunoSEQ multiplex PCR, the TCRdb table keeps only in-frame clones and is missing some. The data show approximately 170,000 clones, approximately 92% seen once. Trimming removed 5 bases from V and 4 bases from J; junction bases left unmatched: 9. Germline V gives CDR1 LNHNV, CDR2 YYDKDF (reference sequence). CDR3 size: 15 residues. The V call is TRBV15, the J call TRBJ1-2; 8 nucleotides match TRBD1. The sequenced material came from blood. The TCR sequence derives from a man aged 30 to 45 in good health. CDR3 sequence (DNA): TGTGCCACCAGCTTTTCAGGGGGCCCCCTCTATGGCTACACCTTC. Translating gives CATSFSGGPLYGYTF.